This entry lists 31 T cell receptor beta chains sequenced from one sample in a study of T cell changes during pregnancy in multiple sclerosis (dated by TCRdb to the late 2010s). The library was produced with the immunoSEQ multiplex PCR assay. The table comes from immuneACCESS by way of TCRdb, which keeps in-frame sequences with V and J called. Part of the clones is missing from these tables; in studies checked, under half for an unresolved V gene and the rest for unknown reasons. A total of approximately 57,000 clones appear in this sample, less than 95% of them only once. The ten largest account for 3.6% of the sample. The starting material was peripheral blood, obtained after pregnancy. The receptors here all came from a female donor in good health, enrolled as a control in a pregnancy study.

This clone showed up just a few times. The CDR3: CASSSTGFNEKLFF. The DNA of the CDR3 is TGTGCCAGCAGCTCGACAGGGTTTAATGAAAAACTGTTTTTT. This chain connects TRBV9 to TRBJ1-4; 7 positions agree with TRBD1. The CDR3 is made up of 14 amino acids. After removal of 4 bases from V and 4 bases from J, the junction contained 4 bases not matched to a gene. The germline V gene encodes CDR1 SGDLS and CDR2 YYNGEE.

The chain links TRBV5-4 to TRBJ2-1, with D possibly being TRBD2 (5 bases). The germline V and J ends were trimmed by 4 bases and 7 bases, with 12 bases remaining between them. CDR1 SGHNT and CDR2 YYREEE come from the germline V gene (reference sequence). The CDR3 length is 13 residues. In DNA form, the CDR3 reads TGTGCCAGCAGCGATCTTACTAGAAATGAGCAGTTCTTC. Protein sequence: CASSDLTRNEQFF.

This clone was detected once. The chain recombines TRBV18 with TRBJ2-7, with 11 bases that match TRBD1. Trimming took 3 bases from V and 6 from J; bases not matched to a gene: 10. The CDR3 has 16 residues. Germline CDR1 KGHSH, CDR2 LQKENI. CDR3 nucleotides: TGTGCCAGCTCACCTCAAAGGACAGGGGGCCGGTCCGAGCAGTACTTC. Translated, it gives CASSPQRTGGRSEQYF.

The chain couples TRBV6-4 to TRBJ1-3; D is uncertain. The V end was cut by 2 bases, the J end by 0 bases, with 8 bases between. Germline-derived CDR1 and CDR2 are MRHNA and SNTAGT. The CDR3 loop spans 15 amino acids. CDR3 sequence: CASSDGADSGNTIYF. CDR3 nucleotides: TGTGCCAGCAGTGACGGAGCTGACTCTGGAAACACCATATATTTT.

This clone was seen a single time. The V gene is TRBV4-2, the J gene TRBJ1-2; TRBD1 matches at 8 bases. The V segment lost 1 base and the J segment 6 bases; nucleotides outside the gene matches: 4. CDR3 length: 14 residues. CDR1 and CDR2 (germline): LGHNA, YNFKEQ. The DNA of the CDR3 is TGTGCCAGCAGCCAAGGTCAGGGGGCGGATGGCTACACCTTC. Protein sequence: CASSQGQGADGYTF.

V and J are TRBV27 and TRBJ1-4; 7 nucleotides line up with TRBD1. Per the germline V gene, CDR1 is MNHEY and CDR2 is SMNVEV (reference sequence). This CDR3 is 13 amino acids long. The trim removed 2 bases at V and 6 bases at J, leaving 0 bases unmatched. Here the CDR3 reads CASSLQGDEKLFF. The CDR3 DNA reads TGTGCCAGCAGTTTACAGGGGGATGAAAAACTGTTTTTT.

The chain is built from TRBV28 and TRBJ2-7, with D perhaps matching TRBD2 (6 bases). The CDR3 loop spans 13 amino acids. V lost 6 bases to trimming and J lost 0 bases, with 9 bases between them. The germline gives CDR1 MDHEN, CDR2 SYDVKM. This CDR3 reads CASSPAGSYEQYF. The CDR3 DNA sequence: TGTGCCAGCAGCCCAGCGGGCTCCTACGAGCAGTACTTC. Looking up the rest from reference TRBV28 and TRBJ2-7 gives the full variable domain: DVKVTQSSRYLVKRTGEKVFLECVQDMDHENMFWYRQDPGLGLRLIYFSYDVKMKEKGDIPEGYSVSREKKERFSLILESASTNQTSMYLCASSPAGSYEQYFGPGTRLTVT.

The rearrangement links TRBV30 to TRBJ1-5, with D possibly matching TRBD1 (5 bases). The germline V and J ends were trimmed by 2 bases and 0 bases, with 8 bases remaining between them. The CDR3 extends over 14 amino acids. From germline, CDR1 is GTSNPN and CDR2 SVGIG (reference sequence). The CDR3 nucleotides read TGTGCCTGGAGTTTGACAGTTAGCAATCAGCCCCAGCATTTT. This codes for CAWSLTVSNQPQHF.

This chain's CDR3 is CASGSLERAEQYF. Written as DNA, the CDR3 is TGTGCTAGTGGTTCCCTGGAGAGGGCCGAGCAGTACTTC. The V and J genes are TRBV12-5 and TRBJ2-7, with a weak D call TRBD2 (5 bases). V was clipped by 4 bases and J by 6 bases, with 13 bases between them. This CDR3 is built from 13 residues. Germline CDR1 and CDR2: LGHNT and FRNRAP. Complete variable domain (other parts from reference TRBV12-5 and TRBJ2-7): DARVTQTPRHKVTEMGQEVTMRCQPILGHNTVFWYRQTMMQGLELLAYFRNRAPLDDSGMPKDRFSAEMPDATLATLKIQPSEPRDSAVYFCASGSLERAEQYFGPGTRLTVT.

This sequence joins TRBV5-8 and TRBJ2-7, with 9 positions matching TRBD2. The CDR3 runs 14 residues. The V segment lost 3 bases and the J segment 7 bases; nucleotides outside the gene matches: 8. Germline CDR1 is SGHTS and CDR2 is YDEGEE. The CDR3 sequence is CASSWGPSGTEQYF. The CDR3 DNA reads TGTGCCAGCAGCTGGGGCCCTAGCGGGACTGAGCAGTACTTC.

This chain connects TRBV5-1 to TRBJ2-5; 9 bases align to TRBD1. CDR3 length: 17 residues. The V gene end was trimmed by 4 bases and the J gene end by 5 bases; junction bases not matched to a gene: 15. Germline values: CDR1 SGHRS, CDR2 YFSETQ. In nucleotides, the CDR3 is TGCGCCAGCAGCCCAAGCGGCGACAGGGGGGGAAGGGAGACCCAGTACTTC. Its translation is CASSPSGDRGGRETQYF.

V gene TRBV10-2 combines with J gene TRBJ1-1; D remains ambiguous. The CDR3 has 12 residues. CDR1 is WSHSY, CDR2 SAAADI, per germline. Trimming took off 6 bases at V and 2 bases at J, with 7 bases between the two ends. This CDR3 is CASSLANTEAFF. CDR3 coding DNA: TGCGCCAGCAGCCTAGCCAACACTGAAGCTTTCTTT.

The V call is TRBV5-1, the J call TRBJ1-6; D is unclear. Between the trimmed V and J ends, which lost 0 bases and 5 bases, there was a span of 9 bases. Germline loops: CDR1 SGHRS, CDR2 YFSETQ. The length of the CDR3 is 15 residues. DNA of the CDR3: TGCGCCAGCAGCTTGGAGGCAGGCGATAATTCACCCCTCCACTTT. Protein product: CASSLEAGDNSPLHF.

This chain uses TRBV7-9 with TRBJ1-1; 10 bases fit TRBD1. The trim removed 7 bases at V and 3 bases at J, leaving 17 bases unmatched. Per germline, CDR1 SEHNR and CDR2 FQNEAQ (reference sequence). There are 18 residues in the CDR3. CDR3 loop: CASTPSMGQGISDTEAFF. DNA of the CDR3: TGTGCCAGCACCCCGAGCATGGGACAGGGGATATCGGACACTGAAGCTTTCTTT.

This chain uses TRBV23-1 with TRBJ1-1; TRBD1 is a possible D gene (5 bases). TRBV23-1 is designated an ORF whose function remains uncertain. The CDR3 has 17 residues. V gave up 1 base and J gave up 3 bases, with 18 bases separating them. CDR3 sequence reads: CASSQWGGIREDTEAFF. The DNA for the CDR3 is TGCGCCAGCAGTCAATGGGGGGGGATCAGGGAGGACACTGAAGCTTTCTTT.

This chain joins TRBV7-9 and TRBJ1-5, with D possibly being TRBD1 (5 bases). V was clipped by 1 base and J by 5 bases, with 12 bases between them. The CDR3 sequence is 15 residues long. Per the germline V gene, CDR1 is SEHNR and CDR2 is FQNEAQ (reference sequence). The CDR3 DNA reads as TGTGCCAGCAGCTTAGGAGACAGTTATTATCAGCCCCAGCATTTT. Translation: CASSLGDSYYQPQHF.

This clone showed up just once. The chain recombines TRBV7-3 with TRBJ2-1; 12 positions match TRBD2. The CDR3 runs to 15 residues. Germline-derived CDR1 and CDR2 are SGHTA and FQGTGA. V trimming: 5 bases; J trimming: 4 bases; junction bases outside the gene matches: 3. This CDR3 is CASSQLAGGYNEQFF. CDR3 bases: TGTGCCAGCAGCCAACTAGCGGGAGGTTACAATGAGCAGTTCTTC.

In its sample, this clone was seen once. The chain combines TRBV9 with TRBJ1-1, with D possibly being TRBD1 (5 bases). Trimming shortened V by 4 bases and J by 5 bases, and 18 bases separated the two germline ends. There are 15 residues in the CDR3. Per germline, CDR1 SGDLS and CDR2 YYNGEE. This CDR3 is CASSPWEGGGTEAFF. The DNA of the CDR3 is TGTGCCAGCAGCCCCTGGGAGGGTGGGGGAACTGAAGCTTTCTTT.

CDR3 bases: TGTGCCAGCAGTCGGAGGGGGGGTGAGCAGTTCTTC. Protein sequence: CASSRRGGEQFF. This chain uses TRBV9 with TRBJ2-1, with D maybe TRBD2 (7 bases). Germline V lookup: CDR1 SGDLS, CDR2 YYNGEE. The V and J ends lost 5 bases and 9 bases respectively, with 12 bases between them. This CDR3 has 12 residues.

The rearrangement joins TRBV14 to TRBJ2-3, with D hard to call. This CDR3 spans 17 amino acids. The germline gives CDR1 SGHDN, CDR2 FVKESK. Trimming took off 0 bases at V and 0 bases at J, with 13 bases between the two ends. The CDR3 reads CASSQDAYRSSTDTQYF. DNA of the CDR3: TGTGCCAGCAGCCAAGATGCATACAGATCGAGCACAGATACGCAGTATTTT.

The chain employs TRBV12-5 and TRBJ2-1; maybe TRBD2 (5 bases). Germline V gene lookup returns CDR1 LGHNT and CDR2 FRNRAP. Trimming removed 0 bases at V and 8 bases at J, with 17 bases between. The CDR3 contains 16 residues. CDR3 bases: TGTGCTAGTGGTTTGGTACTAAGAAAACGGGAAGATGAGCAGTTCTTC. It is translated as CASGLVLRKREDEQFF.

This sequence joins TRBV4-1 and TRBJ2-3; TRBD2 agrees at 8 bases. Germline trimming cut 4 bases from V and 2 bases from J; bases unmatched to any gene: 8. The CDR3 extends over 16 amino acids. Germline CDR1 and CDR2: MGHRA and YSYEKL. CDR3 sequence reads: CASSPGGGPLTDTQYF. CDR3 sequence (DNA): TGCGCCAGCAGCCCCGGCGGGGGGCCACTCACAGATACGCAGTATTTT.

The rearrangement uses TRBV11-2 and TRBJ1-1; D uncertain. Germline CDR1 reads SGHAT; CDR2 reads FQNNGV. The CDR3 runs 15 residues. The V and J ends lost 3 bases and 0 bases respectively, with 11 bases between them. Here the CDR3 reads CASSLGGILNTEAFF. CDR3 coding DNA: TGTGCCAGCAGCTTGGGAGGGATCCTGAACACTGAAGCTTTCTTT.

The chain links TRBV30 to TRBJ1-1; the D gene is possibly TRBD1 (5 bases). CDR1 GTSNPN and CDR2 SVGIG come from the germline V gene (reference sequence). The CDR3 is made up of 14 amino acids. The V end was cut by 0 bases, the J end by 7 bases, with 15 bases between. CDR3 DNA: TGTGCCTGGAGTGTACAGCAGGGTTTCAATGAAGCTTTCTTT. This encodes CAWSVQQGFNEAFF.

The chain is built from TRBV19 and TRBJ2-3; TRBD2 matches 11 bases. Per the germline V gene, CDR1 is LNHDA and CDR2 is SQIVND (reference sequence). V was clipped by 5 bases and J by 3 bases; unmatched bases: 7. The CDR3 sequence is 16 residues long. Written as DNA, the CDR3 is TGTGCCAGTAGTGCTCCACTAGCGGGAGTAACAGATACGCAGTATTTT. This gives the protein CASSAPLAGVTDTQYF.

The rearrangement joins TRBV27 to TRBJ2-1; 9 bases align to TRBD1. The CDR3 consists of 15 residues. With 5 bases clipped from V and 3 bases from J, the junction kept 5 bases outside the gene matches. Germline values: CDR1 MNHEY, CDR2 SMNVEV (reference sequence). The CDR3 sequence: CASSPRTGDYNEQFF. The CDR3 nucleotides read TGTGCCAGCAGTCCCCGGACAGGGGACTACAATGAGCAGTTCTTC.

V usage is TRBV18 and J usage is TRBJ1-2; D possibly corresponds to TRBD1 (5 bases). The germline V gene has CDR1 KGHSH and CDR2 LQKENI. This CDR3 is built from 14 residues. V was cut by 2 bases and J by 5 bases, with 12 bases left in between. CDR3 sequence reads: CASSPGEAGYGYTF. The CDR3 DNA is TGTGCCAGCTCACCAGGAGAGGCAGGGTATGGCTACACCTTC.

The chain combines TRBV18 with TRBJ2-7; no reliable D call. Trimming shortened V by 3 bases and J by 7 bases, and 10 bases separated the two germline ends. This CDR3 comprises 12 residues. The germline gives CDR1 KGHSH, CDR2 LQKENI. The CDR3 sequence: CASSPSSGEQYF. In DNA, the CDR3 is TGTGCCAGCTCACCGTCCTCCGGGGAGCAGTACTTC.

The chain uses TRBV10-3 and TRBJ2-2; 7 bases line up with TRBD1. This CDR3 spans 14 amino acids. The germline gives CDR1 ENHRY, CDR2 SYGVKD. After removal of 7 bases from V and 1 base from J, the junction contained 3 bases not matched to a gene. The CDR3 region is CAIKGTENTGELFF. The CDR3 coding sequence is TGTGCCATCAAGGGGACAGAGAACACCGGGGAGCTGTTTTTT.

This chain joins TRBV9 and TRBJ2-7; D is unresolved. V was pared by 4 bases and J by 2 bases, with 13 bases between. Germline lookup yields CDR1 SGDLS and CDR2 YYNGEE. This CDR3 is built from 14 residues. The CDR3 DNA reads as TGTGCCAGCAGCCCTACCGAGGCGCCCTACGAGCAGTACTTC. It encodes CASSPTEAPYEQYF.

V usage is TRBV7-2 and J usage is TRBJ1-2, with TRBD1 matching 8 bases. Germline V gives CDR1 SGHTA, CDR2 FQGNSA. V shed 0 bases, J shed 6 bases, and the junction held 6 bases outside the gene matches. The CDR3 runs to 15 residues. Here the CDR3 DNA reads TGTGCCAGCAGCTTAGCTGTCGCGACAGGGGATGGCTACACCTTC. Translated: CASSLAVATGDGYTF.